This TCR beta chain was recovered during a study of T cell changes during pregnancy in multiple sclerosis. The CDR3 extends over 15 amino acids. V lost 6 bases, J lost 3 bases, and 10 bases stayed unmatched. The V gene's germline CDR1 is SEHNR and CDR2 FQNEAQ (reference sequence). Some clones are missing from TCRdb's copy, which holds only in-frame ones; the method was immunoSEQ multiplex PCR. The sample has 55,000 to 80,000 clones; 90% to 95% are singletons. Sample: peripheral blood, taken in the third trimester of pregnancy. This receptor was identified in a female donor with multiple sclerosis, enrolled in a pregnancy study. V is TRBV7-9 and J is TRBJ1-1; 7 bases are shared with TRBD1. Written as DNA, the CDR3 is TGTGCCAGCAGGGAAACGACAGGGACCTACACTGAAGCTTTCTTT. Amino acid sequence: CASRETTGTYTEAFF.